The 24 T cell receptor beta chains below come from one sample, sequenced in a study of human T cells and chemical hapten exposure. Time point indicated: patch test 2, 6 weeks after DPC sensitization. Treatment in this sample: therapeutic diphenylcyclopropenone sensitization with weekly scalp DPC. One entry per CDR3 protein results from TCRdb running MiXCR on the RACE reads. In the table there are 95,000 or so distinct CDR3 sequences, about an eighth of which are singletons. Sequencing used whole blood, obtained in connection with sensitization to the hapten diphenylcyclopropenone (DPC). These receptors originate from a woman in her thirties or forties with alopecia areata. Some clones in this sample may be carry-over from other donors' samples.

This clonotype has more than one count but fewer than ten. The chain recombines TRBV19 with TRBJ2-2, with a tentative D call TRBD1 (5 bases). Deletions cut 3 bases from V and 3 bases from J, with 11 bases between. The germline CDR1 and CDR2 sequences are LNHDA and SQIVND (reference sequence). The CDR3 extends over 15 amino acids. The CDR3 protein is CASSIVGADTGELFF. The CDR3 DNA reads as TGTGCCAGTAGTATTGTTGGGGCCGACACCGGGGAGCTGTTTTTT.

This clonotype showed up many times. The V gene is TRBV7-2, the J gene TRBJ2-3; maybe TRBD1 (6 bases). V lost 5 bases, J lost 0 bases, and 18 bases lay in between. The CDR3 has 17 amino acids. Germline V CDR1 and CDR2: SGHTA, FQGNSA. This CDR3 is CASSPLPWTASTDTQYF. The CDR3 nucleotides read TGTGCCAGCAGCCCCCTCCCTTGGACAGCCAGCACAGATACGCAGTATTTT.

This clonotype was counted ten times or more. The chain links TRBV3-1 to TRBJ2-3; no reliable D call. The V and J ends lost 4 bases and 2 bases respectively, with 10 bases between them. The CDR3 sequence is 14 residues long. Looked up from germline, CDR1 is LGHDT and CDR2 is YNNKEL (reference sequence). CDR3: CASSPWTNTDTQYF. CDR3 DNA: TGTGCCAGCAGCCCATGGACGAACACAGATACGCAGTATTTT.

In its sample, this clonotype was seen a few times. The CDR3 DNA reads as TGTGCCAGTCTCTCGACCGCCTATAATTCACCCCTCCACTTT. Encoded protein: CASLSTAYNSPLHF. The chain combines TRBV19 with TRBJ1-6; D call uncertain. Germline assignment: CDR1 LNHDA and CDR2 SQIVND (reference sequence). V was trimmed by 8 bases and J by 2 bases, leaving 10 bases between them. This CDR3 region has 14 residues.

This clonotype came up many times. V is TRBV30 and J is TRBJ1-1; the D gene is possibly TRBD1 (6 bases). The CDR3 is 19 amino acids. Trimming removed 5 bases from V and 4 bases from J, with 32 bases in between. CDR1 and CDR2 (germline): GTSNPN, SVGIG (reference sequence). The chain's CDR3 is CAWRVGSGFNREEGTEAFF. The CDR3 coding sequence is TGTGCCTGGCGAGTAGGGTCCGGCTTCAACAGGGAAGAGGGCACTGAAGCTTTCTTT.

The J gene is TRBJ1-2, the V gene TRBV19; unclear D gene. Trimming removed 6 bases from V and 6 bases from J, with 5 bases in between. CDR1 and CDR2 from the germline V gene are LNHDA and SQIVND (reference sequence). The CDR3 spans 10 residues. The CDR3 is CASREDGYTF. CDR3 DNA sequence: TGTGCCAGTAGAGAGGATGGCTACACCTTC.

This clonotype occurred many times. The chain couples TRBV6-2 or TRBV6-3 to TRBJ2-7; TRBD2 matches 14 bases. This CDR3 spans 16 amino acids. Trimming cost V 2 bases and J 2 bases; bases outside gene matches: 2. Looked up from germline, CDR1 is MNHEY and CDR2 is SVGEGT. CDR3 DNA: TGTGCCAGCAGTTACGGACTAGCGGGAGGCGCCTACGAGCAGTACTTC. It specifies CASSYGLAGGAYEQYF.

A few counts support this clonotype. The chain has TRBV12-3 or TRBV12-4 and TRBJ1-1; 11 bases line up with TRBD1. The CDR3 runs to 16 residues. J gave up 4 bases and V 8 bases, and 12 bases lay outside the gene matches. The DNA of the CDR3 is TGTGCCAGCGGACGGGGGACTGGGACAGGGGGCACTGAAGCTTTCTTT. Its translation: CASGRGTGTGGTEAFF.

This clonotype has only a few counts. The rearrangement uses TRBV29-1 and TRBJ2-7, with 10 bases lining up with TRBD1. Trimming at V came to 1 base and at J to 7 bases, leaving 7 bases not matched to a gene. The CDR3 is made up of 14 amino acids. Germline V gives CDR1 SQVTM, CDR2 ANQGSEA. The CDR3 region is CSVEGDRGNREQYF. The CDR3 region has the DNA TGCAGCGTTGAAGGGGACAGGGGCAACAGGGAGCAGTACTTC.

This clonotype was counted ten times or more. The V call is TRBV20-1, the J call TRBJ2-3, with 9 bases that match TRBD2. Germline V CDR1 and CDR2: DFQATT, SNEGSKA (reference sequence). J gave up 0 bases and V 5 bases, and 6 bases lay outside the gene matches. The CDR3 sequence is 15 residues long. For the CDR3, the DNA is TGCAGTGCTGATCAGCGGGAGGTCAGCACAGATACGCAGTATTTT. It specifies CSADQREVSTDTQYF.

This clonotype was detected only a few times. The chain has TRBV14 and TRBJ2-5; 9 positions match TRBD2. Germline lookup yields CDR1 SGHDN and CDR2 FVKESK. This CDR3 has 14 amino acids. Trimming removed 0 bases from V and 11 bases from J; junction bases left unmatched: 7. The CDR3 loop is CASSQDILAGKQYF. The CDR3 DNA reads as TGTGCCAGCAGCCAAGACATACTAGCGGGCAAACAGTACTTC.

The sample holds many counts of this clonotype. The chain recombines TRBV20-1 with TRBJ1-5; 8 positions match TRBD1. Per germline, CDR1 DFQATT and CDR2 SNEGSKA (reference sequence). The V segment lost 3 bases and the J segment 5 bases; nucleotides outside the gene matches: 3. The CDR3 is made up of 13 amino acids. The CDR3 DNA sequence: TGCAGTGCTAGGACGACAGGGGATCAGCCCCAGCATTTT. It yields the protein CSARTTGDQPQHF.

This clonotype occurred a few times. V usage is TRBV5-1 and J usage is TRBJ1-1; D is possibly TRBD1 (5 bases). Germline assignment: CDR1 SGHRS and CDR2 YFSETQ. V was cut by 4 bases and J by 4 bases, with 20 bases left in between. The CDR3 covers 16 residues. The CDR3 spells CASSPARGALGTEAFF. The DNA of the CDR3 is TGCGCCAGCAGCCCGGCTAGAGGGGCCCTGGGCACTGAAGCTTTCTTT.

The chain links TRBV11-2 to TRBJ2-1; 7 bases are shared with TRBD2. The CDR3 runs to 14 residues. The junction had 8 bases not matched to a gene; V was cut back by 5 bases and J by 7 bases. Germline lookup yields CDR1 SGHAT and CDR2 FQNNGV. CDR3 in amino acids: CASSPGLVGNEQFF. As DNA, the CDR3 is TGTGCCAGCAGCCCAGGACTAGTTGGGAATGAGCAGTTCTTC.

This clonotype was observed many times. V is TRBV5-4 and J is TRBJ1-2; D is perhaps TRBD1 (5 bases). The CDR3 runs to 16 residues. The ends were cut back, 0 bases at V and 0 bases at J, with 12 bases in the middle. Germline V lookup: CDR1 SGHNT, CDR2 YYREEE (reference sequence). The CDR3 bases are TGTGCCAGCAGCTTGGCTGGGGGGGAAACTAACTATGGCTACACCTTC. Its translation: CASSLAGGETNYGYTF.

The chain recombines TRBV28 with TRBJ1-1, with TRBD1 as a possible D gene (5 bases). Germline-derived CDR1 and CDR2 are MDHEN and SYDVKM. V lost 6 bases and J 1 base, leaving 21 bases between the germline ends. CDR3 length: 17 amino acids. The CDR3 nucleotides are TGTGCCAGCAGCCGGGCCGACAGAGGCGTCGCGAACACTGAAGCTTTCTTT. Encoded protein: CASSRADRGVANTEAFF.

The chain links TRBV10-3 to TRBJ2-1; D not certain. CDR1 ENHRY and CDR2 SYGVKD come from the germline V gene. CDR3 size: 16 residues. V lost 5 bases to trimming and J lost 4 bases, with 18 bases between them. The CDR3 protein is CAISITSPLYYNEQFF. The DNA of the CDR3 is TGTGCCATCAGTATTACCAGCCCCCTCTATTACAATGAGCAGTTCTTC.

Many counts were recorded for this clonotype. This chain links TRBV10-3 with TRBJ1-1; no firm D call. V was shortened by 6 bases and J by 3 bases, with 14 bases between the two germline ends. This CDR3 is built from 14 residues. CDR1 ENHRY and CDR2 SYGVKD come from the germline V gene. CDR3 sequence reads: CAISLDAPDTEAFF. CDR3 in DNA: TGTGCCATCAGCTTGGACGCCCCGGACACTGAAGCTTTCTTT.

The V gene is TRBV7-2, the J gene TRBJ2-3, with D hard to call. The V and J ends lost 8 bases and 4 bases respectively, with 13 bases between them. This CDR3 is built from 13 residues. The germline V gene encodes CDR1 SGHTA and CDR2 FQGNSA. CDR3 sequence (DNA): TGTGCCAGCCCGCTTGGCCTTCCAGATACGCAGTATTTT. Encoded protein: CASPLGLPDTQYF. Full variable domain (remainder filled in from reference TRBV7-2 and TRBJ2-3): GAGVSQSPSNKVTEKGKDVELRCDPISGHTALYWYRQSLGQGLEFLIYFQGNSAPDKSGLPSDRFSAERTGGSVSTLTIQRTQQEDSAVYLCASPLGLPDTQYFGPGTRLTVL.

This clonotype has at least ten counts. The gene calls are TRBV7-2 and TRBJ2-1; a weak D match, TRBD2 (5 bases). Germline V gene lookup returns CDR1 SGHTA and CDR2 FQGNSA. This CDR3 spans 16 amino acids. V was clipped by 5 bases and J by 8 bases, with 22 bases between them. Here the CDR3 reads CASSIRPRSGAHEQFF. In DNA, the CDR3 is TGTGCCAGCAGCATAAGGCCCCGAAGCGGAGCCCATGAGCAGTTCTTC.

Comments on this clonotype: A much larger clone lies one base from this, so it may be a read error. J is TRBJ1-4 and V is TRBV6-2 or TRBV6-3; D is unresolved. The germline gives CDR1 MNHEY, CDR2 SVGEGT. The CDR3 is made up of 17 amino acids. The germline V and J ends were trimmed by 6 bases and 4 bases, with 21 bases remaining between them. The CDR3 DNA reads as TGTGCCAGCAGAAGCCGCGGACCCCCATCTGATAATGAAAAACTGTTTTTT. It encodes CASRSRGPPSDNEKLFF.

This clonotype was seen many times. The gene calls are TRBV27 and TRBJ1-2; TRBD1 aligns across 9 bases. This CDR3 has 15 amino acids. The V gene's germline CDR1 is MNHEY and CDR2 SMNVEV (reference sequence). Trimming took 6 bases from V and 0 from J; bases not matched to a gene: 5. As DNA, the CDR3 is TGTGCCAGCAGAGCGACAGGGGGAGCTAACTATGGCTACACCTTC. Translated, it gives CASRATGGANYGYTF.

This clonotype was seen at least ten times. V gene TRBV27 combines with J gene TRBJ2-1; 11 bases map to TRBD2. The length of the CDR3 is 16 residues. Trimming removed 7 bases from V and 4 bases from J; junction bases left unmatched: 9. Germline loops: CDR1 MNHEY, CDR2 SMNVEV (reference sequence). CDR3: CASTPTSGETYNEQFF. The CDR3 DNA reads as TGTGCCAGCACCCCGACTAGCGGGGAGACTTACAATGAGCAGTTCTTC.

This clonotype came up a few times. The chain joins TRBV7-2 to TRBJ2-7; D is perhaps TRBD2 (5 bases). V shed 1 base and J shed 6 bases, with 10 bases lying between them. Germline V gene sequence: CDR1 SGHTA, CDR2 FQGNSA. The CDR3 covers 13 residues. The CDR3 DNA sequence: TGTGCCAGCAGCTTAGGGCTACGGGGCGAGCAGTACTTC. Encoded protein: CASSLGLRGEQYF.